This is a list of T cell receptor beta chains from one sample in a study of T cell changes during pregnancy in multiple sclerosis. Profiling relied on immunoSEQ multiplex PCR, and the TCRdb table lists in-frame clones only, not all of them. This table holds roughly 51,000 clones, 85% to 95% found once. This specimen consisted of CD8+ T cells from peripheral blood mononuclear cells, obtained before pregnancy. The receptors stem from a female donor with multiple sclerosis, enrolled in a pregnancy study. Both conserved end residues are part of each CDR3. The D gene is left open where the match is weak. Part of the rows lack a size; the others show once, few, many or a class for expanded clones.

v_gene,abundance,j_gene,d_gene,CDR3aa,CDR3nt
TRBV28,.,TRBJ1-5,.,CASSLGRTLNQPQHF,TGTGCCAGCAGTTTAGGGCGGACTCTCAATCAGCCCCAGCATTTT
TRBV27,few,TRBJ1-2,.,CASSFTPGFGYTF,TGTGCCAGCAGTTTTACCCCAGGGTTTGGCTACACCTTC
TRBV27,.,TRBJ2-2,.,CASSLAQLNTGELFF,TGTGCCAGCAGTCTTGCACAGCTGAACACCGGGGAGCTGTTTTTT
TRBV9,.,TRBJ2-7,TRBD1,CASSEEQGASYEQYF,TGTGCCAGCAGCGAGGAACAGGGGGCTTCCTACGAGCAGTACTTC
TRBV25-1,.,TRBJ2-5,TRBD1,CASSGLTGQGIETQYF,TGTGCCAGCAGTGGCCTAACGGGACAGGGAATAGAGACCCAGTACTTC
TRBV13,once,TRBJ2-1,TRBD2,CASSSWTSGFYNEQFF,TGTGCCAGCAGCTCTTGGACTAGCGGGTTCTACAATGAGCAGTTCTTC
TRBV13,.,TRBJ2-2,TRBD2,CASSSRTSGIGAGELFF,TGTGCCAGCAGCTCACGGACTAGCGGGATAGGGGCCGGGGAGCTGTTTTTT
TRBV10-3,once,TRBJ2-3,TRBD2,CAISETGTSGSRPDTQYF,TGTGCCATCAGTGAGACGGGGACTAGCGGGAGCCGTCCAGATACGCAGTATTTT
TRBV7-9,.,TRBJ2-1,.,CASTTPPQFF,TGTGCCAGCACCACACCCCCCCAGTTCTTC
TRBV7-2,.,TRBJ2-1,.,CASSLEVRGSYNEQFF,TGTGCCAGCAGCTTAGAGGTGCGAGGCTCCTACAATGAGCAGTTCTTC
TRBV5-1,.,TRBJ2-1,TRBD2,CASSLGQLIAGGRSNEQFF,TGCGCCAGCAGCCTAGGACAGCTTATAGCGGGAGGGCGTAGCAATGAGCAGTTCTTC
TRBV4-1,.,TRBJ1-1,.,CASSRYALEGPSAFF,TGCGCCAGCAGCCGGTACGCCCTGGAGGGGCCCAGCGCTTTCTTT
TRBV9,.,TRBJ1-3,TRBD1,CASSVTGASSGNTIYF,TGTGCCAGCAGCGTAACAGGGGCAAGTTCTGGAAACACCATATATTTT
TRBV4-1,.,TRBJ1-2,TRBD1,CASSQDLGQGNYGYTF,TGCGCCAGCAGCCAAGATCTGGGACAGGGAAACTATGGCTACACCTTC
TRBV5-1,.,TRBJ1-1,.,CASSLAGSMNTEAFF,TGCGCCAGCAGCTTGGCCGGGAGCATGAACACTGAAGCTTTCTTT
TRBV28,.,TRBJ1-4,.,CASSSVYRNATNEKLFF,TGTGCCAGCAGTTCCGTCTATCGAAATGCAACTAATGAAAAACTGTTTTTT
TRBV4-1,.,TRBJ2-5,TRBD2,CASSERTSGQETQYF,TGCGCCAGCAGCGAGCGGACTAGCGGCCAAGAGACCCAGTACTTC
TRBV6-6,.,TRBJ2-1,.,CASRGRQRYNEQFF,TGTGCCAGCAGGGGCCGACAGCGTTACAATGAGCAGTTCTTC
TRBV29-1,few,TRBJ1-2,.,CSVRTAEYGYTF,TGCAGCGTTCGGACAGCCGAATATGGCTACACCTTC
TRBV19,once,TRBJ1-5,TRBD1,CASSQSGQGFQPQHF,TGTGCCAGTAGTCAAAGCGGACAGGGGTTTCAGCCCCAGCATTTT
TRBV19,many,TRBJ2-1,TRBD2,CASSIYLAGGPNEQFF,TGTGCCAGTAGTATATACCTAGCGGGAGGGCCCAATGAGCAGTTCTTC
TRBV6-1,.,TRBJ2-7,.,CASSGTGTSPLSSYEQYF,TGTGCCAGCAGTGGGACCGGGACTTCCCCGTTAAGCTCCTACGAGCAGTACTTC
TRBV4-3,.,TRBJ1-1,TRBD1,CASSQYRGTEAFF,TGCGCCAGCAGCCAGTACAGGGGCACTGAAGCTTTCTTT
TRBV20-1,.,TRBJ2-7,.,CSARVAHEQYF,TGCAGTGCTAGAGTAGCCCACGAGCAGTACTTC
TRBV5-1,.,TRBJ2-5,TRBD2,CASSGLAGAGGETQYF,TGCGCCAGCAGTGGACTAGCGGGCGCGGGGGGCGAGACCCAGTACTTC
TRBV28,.,TRBJ2-5,.,CASSNLQGWGQETQYF,TGTGCCAGCAGTAACCTACAGGGCTGGGGCCAAGAGACCCAGTACTTC
TRBV6-1,.,TRBJ1-2,TRBD1,CASSEEGQGGYGYTF,TGTGCCAGCAGTGAAGAGGGACAGGGAGGATACGGCTACACCTTC
TRBV5-1,.,TRBJ2-3,TRBD2,CASSLVAGMVADTQYF,TGCGCCAGCAGCTTAGTAGCGGGAATGGTTGCAGATACGCAGTATTTT
TRBV7-9,.,TRBJ2-7,.,CASSPRVRPYEQYF,TGTGCCAGCAGCCCCCGCGTGCGCCCCTACGAGCAGTACTTC
TRBV4-3,.,TRBJ2-1,.,CASSPQLSSYNEQFF,TGCGCCAGCAGCCCACAATTAAGCTCCTACAATGAGCAGTTCTTC
TRBV7-9,once,TRBJ1-1,.,CASSASTDWNTEAFF,TGTGCCAGCAGCGCCTCGACGGACTGGAACACTGAAGCTTTCTTT
TRBV27,.,TRBJ2-1,TRBD1,CASSLYRGDEQFF,TGTGCCAGCAGTTTATACAGGGGCGATGAGCAGTTCTTC
TRBV6-5,.,TRBJ1-2,TRBD1,CASSYGTGGYYGYTF,TGTGCCAGCAGTTACGGGACAGGGGGATACTATGGCTACACCTTC
TRBV7-9,.,TRBJ2-1,TRBD2,CASNSGLAPYNEQFF,TGTGCCAGCAACTCGGGACTAGCGCCCTACAATGAGCAGTTCTTC
TRBV9,.,TRBJ2-1,TRBD2,CASSPTSGSTYNEQFF,TGTGCCAGCAGCCCCACTAGCGGGTCCACCTACAATGAGCAGTTCTTC
TRBV7-8,.,TRBJ2-1,.,CASSSAGPYNEQFF,TGTGCCAGCAGCTCGGCGGGACCATACAATGAGCAGTTCTTC
TRBV4-1,.,TRBJ2-1,TRBD2,CASSLRTSGSYNEQFF,TGCGCCAGCAGCCTGCGGACTAGCGGGAGCTACAATGAGCAGTTCTTC
TRBV6-4,.,TRBJ2-2,.,CASSDSSSNTGELFF,TGTGCCAGCAGTGACTCGTCTAGCAACACCGGGGAGCTGTTTTTT
TRBV2,few,TRBJ2-5,TRBD2,CASSTMGLAGAVTQYF,TGTGCCAGCAGTACAATGGGACTAGCGGGAGCTGTGACCCAGTACTTC
TRBV28,few,TRBJ1-4,TRBD1,CASSSHTGGLNEKLFF,TGTGCCAGCAGTTCCCATACAGGGGGTCTTAATGAAAAACTGTTTTTT
TRBV4-1,once,TRBJ2-3,TRBD2,CASSQPLGGTYTQYF,TGCGCCAGCAGCCAACCCTTGGGGGGGACCTATACGCAGTATTTT
TRBV4-3,once,TRBJ1-1,.,CASSPSLGGNTEAFF,TGCGCCAGCAGCCCCTCCCTGGGGGGAAACACTGAAGCTTTCTTT
TRBV7-9,.,TRBJ1-5,.,CASSLGQRNQPQHF,TGTGCCAGCAGCCTAGGACAGAGAAATCAGCCCCAGCATTTT
TRBV19,.,TRBJ2-3,.,CASSIEEGASASYTDTQYF,TGTGCCAGTAGTATAGAGGAGGGGGCAAGCGCGAGCTACACAGATACGCAGTATTTT
TRBV11-2,few,TRBJ2-3,TRBD2,CASSFSGGTDTQYF,TGTGCCAGCAGCTTTAGCGGGGGCACAGATACGCAGTATTTT
TRBV4-1,.,TRBJ2-1,TRBD2,CASSPYAPSGQNNEQFF,TGCGCCAGCAGCCCCTACGCCCCTAGCGGCCAAAACAATGAGCAGTTCTTC